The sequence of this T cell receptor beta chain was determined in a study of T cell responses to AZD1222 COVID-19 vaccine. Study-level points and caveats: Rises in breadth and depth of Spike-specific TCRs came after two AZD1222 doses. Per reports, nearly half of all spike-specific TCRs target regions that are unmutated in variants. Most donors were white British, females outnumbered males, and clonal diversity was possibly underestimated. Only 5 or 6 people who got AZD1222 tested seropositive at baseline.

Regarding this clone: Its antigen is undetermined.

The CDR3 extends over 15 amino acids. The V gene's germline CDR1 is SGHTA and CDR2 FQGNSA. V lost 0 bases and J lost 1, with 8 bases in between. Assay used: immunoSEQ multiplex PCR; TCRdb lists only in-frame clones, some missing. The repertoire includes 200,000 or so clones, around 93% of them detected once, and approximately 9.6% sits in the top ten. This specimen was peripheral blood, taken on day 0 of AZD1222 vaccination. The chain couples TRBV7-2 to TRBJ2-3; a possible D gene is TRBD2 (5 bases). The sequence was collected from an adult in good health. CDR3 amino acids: CASSLAGAGTDTQYF. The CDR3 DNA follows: TGTGCCAGCAGCTTAGCGGGAGCCGGCACAGATACGCAGTATTTT.